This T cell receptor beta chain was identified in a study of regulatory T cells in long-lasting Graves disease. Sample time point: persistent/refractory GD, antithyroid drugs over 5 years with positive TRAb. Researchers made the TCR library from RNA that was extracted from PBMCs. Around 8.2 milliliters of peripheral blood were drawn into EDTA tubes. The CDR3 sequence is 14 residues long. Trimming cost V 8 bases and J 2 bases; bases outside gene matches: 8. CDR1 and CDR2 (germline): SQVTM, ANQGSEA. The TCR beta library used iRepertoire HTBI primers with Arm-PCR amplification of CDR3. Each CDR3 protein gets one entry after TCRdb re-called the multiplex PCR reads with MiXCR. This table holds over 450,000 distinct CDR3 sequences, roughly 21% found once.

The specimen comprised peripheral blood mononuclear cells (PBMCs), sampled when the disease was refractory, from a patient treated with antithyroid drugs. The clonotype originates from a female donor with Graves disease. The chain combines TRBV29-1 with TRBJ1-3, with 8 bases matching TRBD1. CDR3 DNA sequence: TGCAGCTCGGGACAGGCAACCCCTGGAAACACCATATATTTT. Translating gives CSSGQATPGNTIYF. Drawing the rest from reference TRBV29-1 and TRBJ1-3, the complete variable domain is SAVISQKPSRDICQRGTSLTIQCQVDSQVTMMFWYRQQPGQSLTLIATANQGSEATYESGFVIDKFPISRPNLTFSTLTVSNMSPEDSSIYLCSSGQATPGNTIYFGEGSWLTVV.